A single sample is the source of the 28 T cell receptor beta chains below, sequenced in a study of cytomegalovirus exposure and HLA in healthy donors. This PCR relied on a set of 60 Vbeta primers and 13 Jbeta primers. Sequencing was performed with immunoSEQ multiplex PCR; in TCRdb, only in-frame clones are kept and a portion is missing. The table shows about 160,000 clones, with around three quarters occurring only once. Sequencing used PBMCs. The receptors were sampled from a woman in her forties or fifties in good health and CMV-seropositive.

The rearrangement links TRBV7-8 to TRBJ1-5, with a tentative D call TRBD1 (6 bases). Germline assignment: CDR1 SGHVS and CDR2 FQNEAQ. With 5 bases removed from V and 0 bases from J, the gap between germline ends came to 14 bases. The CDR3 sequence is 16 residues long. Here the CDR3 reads CASSSGTRYSNQPQHF. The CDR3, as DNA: TGTGCCAGCAGCAGCGGGACAAGATATAGCAATCAGCCCCAGCATTTT.

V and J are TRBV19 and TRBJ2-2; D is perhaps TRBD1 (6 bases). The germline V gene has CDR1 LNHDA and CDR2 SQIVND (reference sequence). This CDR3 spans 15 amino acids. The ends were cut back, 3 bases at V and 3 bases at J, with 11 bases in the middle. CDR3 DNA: TGTGCCAGTAGTATGGCCAGGGGATACACCGGGGAGCTGTTTTTT. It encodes CASSMARGYTGELFF.

Written as DNA, the CDR3 is TGTGCCAGCAGTTGGACACAGGGGGGCAATCAGCCCCAGCATTTT. It yields the protein CASSWTQGGNQPQHF. The J gene is TRBJ1-5, the V gene TRBV27, with 8 bases aligning to TRBD1. The CDR3 has 15 amino acids. The germline V gene encodes CDR1 MNHEY and CDR2 SMNVEV (reference sequence). The ends lost 4 bases at V and 2 bases at J; junction bases unmatched: 4.

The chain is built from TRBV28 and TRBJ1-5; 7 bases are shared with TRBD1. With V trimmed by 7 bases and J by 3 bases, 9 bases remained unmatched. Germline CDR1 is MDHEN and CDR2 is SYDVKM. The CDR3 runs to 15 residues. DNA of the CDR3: TGTGCCAGCATAAATCAGGGGGTGAACAATCAGCCCCAGCATTTT. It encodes CASINQGVNNQPQHF.

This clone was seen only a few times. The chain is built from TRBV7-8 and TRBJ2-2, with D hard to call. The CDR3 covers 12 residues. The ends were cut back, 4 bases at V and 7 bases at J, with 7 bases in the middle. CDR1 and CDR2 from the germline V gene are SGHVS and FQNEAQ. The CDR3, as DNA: TGTGCCAGCAGCTCAAGCTTCGGGGAGCTGTTTTTT. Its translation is CASSSSFGELFF.

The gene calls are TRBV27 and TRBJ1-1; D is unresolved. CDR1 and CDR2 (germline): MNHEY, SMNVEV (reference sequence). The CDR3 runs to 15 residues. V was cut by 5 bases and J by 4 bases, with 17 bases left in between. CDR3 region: CASSKPGGPVTEAFF. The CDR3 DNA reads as TGTGCCAGCAGTAAACCAGGAGGTCCCGTCACTGAAGCTTTCTTT.

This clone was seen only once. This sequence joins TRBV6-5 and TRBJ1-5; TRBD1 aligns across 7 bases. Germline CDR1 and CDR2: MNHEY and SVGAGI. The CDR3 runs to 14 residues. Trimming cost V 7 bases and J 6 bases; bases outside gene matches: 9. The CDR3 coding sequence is TGTGCCAGCAAGCAGGGGGGCGAAGGTCAGCCCCAGCATTTT. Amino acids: CASKQGGEGQPQHF.

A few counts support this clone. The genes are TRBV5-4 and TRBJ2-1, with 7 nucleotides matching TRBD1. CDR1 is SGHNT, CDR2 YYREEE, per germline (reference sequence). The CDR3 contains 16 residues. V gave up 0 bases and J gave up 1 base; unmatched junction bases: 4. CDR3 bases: TGTGCCAGCAGCTTGGGACAGGGATTATCCTACAATGAGCAGTTCTTC. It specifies CASSLGQGLSYNEQFF.

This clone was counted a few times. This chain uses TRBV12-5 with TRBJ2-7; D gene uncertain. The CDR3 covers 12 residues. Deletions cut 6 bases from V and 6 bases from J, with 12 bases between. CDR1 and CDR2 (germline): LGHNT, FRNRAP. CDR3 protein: CASGVEAAEQYF. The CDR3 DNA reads TGTGCTAGTGGAGTCGAGGCCGCCGAGCAGTACTTC. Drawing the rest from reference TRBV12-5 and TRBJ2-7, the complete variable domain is DARVTQTPRHKVTEMGQEVTMRCQPILGHNTVFWYRQTMMQGLELLAYFRNRAPLDDSGMPKDRFSAEMPDATLATLKIQPSEPRDSAVYFCASGVEAAEQYFGPGTRLTVT.

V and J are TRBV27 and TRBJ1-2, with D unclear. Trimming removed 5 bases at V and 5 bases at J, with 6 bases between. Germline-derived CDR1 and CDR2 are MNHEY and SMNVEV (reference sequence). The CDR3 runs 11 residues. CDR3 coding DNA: TGTGCCAGCAGTGGAGGATATGGCTACACCTTC. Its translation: CASSGGYGYTF.

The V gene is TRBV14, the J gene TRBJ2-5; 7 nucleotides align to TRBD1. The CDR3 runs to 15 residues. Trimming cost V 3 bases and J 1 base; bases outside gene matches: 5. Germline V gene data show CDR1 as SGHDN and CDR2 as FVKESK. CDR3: CASSHTTGVQETQYF. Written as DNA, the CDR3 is TGTGCCAGCAGCCACACTACAGGGGTCCAAGAGACCCAGTACTTC.

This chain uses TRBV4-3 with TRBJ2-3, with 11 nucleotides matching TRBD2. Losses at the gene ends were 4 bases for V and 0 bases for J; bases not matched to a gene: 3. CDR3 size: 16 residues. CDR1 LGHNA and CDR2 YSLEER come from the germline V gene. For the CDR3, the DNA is TGCGCCAGCAGCCCTAGCGGGGGGTTTAGCACAGATACGCAGTATTTT. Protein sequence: CASSPSGGFSTDTQYF.

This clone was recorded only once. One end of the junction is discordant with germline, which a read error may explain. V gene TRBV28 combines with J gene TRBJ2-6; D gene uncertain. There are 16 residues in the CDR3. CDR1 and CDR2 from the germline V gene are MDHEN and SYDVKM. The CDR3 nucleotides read TGTGCCGGCAGTTTTAGCCCAACGACTGGGGCCAACGTCCTGACTTTC. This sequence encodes CAGSFSPTTGANVLTF.

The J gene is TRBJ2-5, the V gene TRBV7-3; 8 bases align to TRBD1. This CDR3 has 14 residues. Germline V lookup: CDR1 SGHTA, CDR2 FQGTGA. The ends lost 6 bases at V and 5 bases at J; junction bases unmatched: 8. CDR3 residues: CASSLTGGQETQYF. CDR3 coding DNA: TGTGCCAGCAGTCTAACAGGGGGACAGGAGACCCAGTACTTC.

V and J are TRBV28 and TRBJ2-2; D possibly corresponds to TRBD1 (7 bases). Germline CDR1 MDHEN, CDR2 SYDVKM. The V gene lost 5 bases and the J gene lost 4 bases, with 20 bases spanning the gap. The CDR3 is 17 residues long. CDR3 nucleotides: TGTGCCAGCAGTCTTCTCAGGGGGGCCGGGGGCACCGGGGAGCTGTTTTTT. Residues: CASSLLRGAGGTGELFF.

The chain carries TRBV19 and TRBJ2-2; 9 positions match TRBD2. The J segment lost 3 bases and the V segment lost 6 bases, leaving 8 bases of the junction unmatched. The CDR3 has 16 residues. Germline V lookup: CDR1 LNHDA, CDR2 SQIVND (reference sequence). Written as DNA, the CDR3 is TGTGCCAGTAGACCCCCGGGACTAGCCGACACCGGGGAGCTGTTTTTT. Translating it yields CASRPPGLADTGELFF. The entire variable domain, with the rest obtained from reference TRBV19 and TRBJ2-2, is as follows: DGGITQSPKYLFRKEGQNVTLSCEQNLNHDAMYWYRQDPGQGLRLIYYSQIVNDFQKGDIAEGYSVSREKKESFPLTVTSAQKNPTAFYLCASRPPGLADTGELFFGEGSRLTVL.

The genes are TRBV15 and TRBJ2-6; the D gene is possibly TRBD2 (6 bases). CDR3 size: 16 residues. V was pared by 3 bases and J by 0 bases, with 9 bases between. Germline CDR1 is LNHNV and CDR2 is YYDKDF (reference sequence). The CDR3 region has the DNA TGTGCCACCAGCAGCTGGGGGGACTCTGGGGCCAACGTCCTGACTTTC. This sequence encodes CATSSWGDSGANVLTF.

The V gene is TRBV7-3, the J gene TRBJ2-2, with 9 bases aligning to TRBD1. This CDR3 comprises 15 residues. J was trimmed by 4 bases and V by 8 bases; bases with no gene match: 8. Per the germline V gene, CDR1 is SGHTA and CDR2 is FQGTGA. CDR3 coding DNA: TGTGCCAGCTCTCCGGGACAGGGAATCACCGGGGAGCTGTTTTTT. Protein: CASSPGQGITGELFF.

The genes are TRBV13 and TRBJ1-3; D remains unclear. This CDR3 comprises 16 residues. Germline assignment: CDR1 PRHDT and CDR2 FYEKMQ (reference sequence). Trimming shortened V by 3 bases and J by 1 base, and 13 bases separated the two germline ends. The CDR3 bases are TGTGCCAGCAGCTTGGCGGGGTCAATTTCTGGAAACACCATATATTTT. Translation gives CASSLAGSISGNTIYF.

The CDR3 spells CASSKGEGNEKLFF. As DNA, the CDR3 is TGCGCCAGCAGCAAAGGAGAGGGAAATGAAAAACTGTTTTTT. The V gene is TRBV4-1, the J gene TRBJ1-4, with D unclear. The CDR3 spans 14 residues. Germline V gene sequence: CDR1 MGHRA, CDR2 YSYEKL. The germline V and J ends were trimmed by 5 bases and 5 bases, with 12 bases remaining between them.

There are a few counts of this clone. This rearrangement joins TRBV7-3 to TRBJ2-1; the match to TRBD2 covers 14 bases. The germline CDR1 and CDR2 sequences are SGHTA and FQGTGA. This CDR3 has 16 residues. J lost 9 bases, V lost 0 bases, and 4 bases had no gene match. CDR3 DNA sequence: TGTGCCAGCAGCTTAACGGGACTAGCGGGGGCGGGTGAGCAGTTCTTC. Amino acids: CASSLTGLAGAGEQFF. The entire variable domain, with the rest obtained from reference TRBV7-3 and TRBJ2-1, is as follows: GAGVSQTPSNKVTEKGKYVELRCDPISGHTALYWYRQSLGQGPEFLIYFQGTGAADDSGLPNDRFFAVRPEGSVSTLKIQRTERGDSAVYLCASSLTGLAGAGEQFFGPGTRLTVL.

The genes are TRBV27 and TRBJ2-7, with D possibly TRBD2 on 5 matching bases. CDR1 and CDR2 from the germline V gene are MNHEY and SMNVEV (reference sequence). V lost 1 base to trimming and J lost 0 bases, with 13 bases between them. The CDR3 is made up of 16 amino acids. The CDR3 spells CASSLLAAGSSYEQYF. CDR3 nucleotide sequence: TGTGCCAGCAGTTTATTGGCGGCTGGGAGCTCCTACGAGCAGTACTTC.

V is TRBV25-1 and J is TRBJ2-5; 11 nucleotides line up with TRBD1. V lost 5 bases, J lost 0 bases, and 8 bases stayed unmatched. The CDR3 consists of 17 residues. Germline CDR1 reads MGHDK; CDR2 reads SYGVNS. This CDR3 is CASSPTGQGVYQETQYF. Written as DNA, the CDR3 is TGTGCCAGCAGTCCCACGGGACAGGGGGTGTACCAAGAGACCCAGTACTTC.

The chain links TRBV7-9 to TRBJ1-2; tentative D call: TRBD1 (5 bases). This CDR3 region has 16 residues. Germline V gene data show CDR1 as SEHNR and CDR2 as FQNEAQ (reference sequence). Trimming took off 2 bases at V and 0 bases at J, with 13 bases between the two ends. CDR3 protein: CASSLLGRGSNYGYTF. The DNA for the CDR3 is TGTGCCAGCAGCTTATTGGGGCGGGGATCTAACTATGGCTACACCTTC.

The CDR3 DNA follows: TGCGCCAGCAGCTTGGATCTGCGGCCCGCTGCGAGTGAGCAGTTCTTC. Translated: CASSLDLRPAASEQFF. The genes are TRBV5-1 and TRBJ2-1; no firm D call. Looked up from germline, CDR1 is SGHRS and CDR2 is YFSETQ. Trimming stripped 0 bases from V and 9 bases from J, with 19 bases between. The CDR3 is 16 amino acids.

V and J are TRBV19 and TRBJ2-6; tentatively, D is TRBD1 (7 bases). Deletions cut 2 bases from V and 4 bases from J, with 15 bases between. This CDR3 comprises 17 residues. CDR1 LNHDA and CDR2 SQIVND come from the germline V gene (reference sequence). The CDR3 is CASSIQGGAEGANVLTF. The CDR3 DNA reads TGTGCCAGTAGTATACAGGGGGGCGCGGAGGGGGCCAACGTCCTGACTTTC.

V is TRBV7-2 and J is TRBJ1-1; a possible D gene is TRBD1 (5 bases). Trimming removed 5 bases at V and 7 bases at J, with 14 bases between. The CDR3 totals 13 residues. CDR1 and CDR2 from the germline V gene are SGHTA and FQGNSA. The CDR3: CASSPRWGGEAFF. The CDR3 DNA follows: TGTGCCAGCAGCCCCCGGTGGGGCGGTGAAGCTTTCTTT. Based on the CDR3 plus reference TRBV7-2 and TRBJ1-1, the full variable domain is GAGVSQSPSNKVTEKGKDVELRCDPISGHTALYWYRQSLGQGLEFLIYFQGNSAPDKSGLPSDRFSAERTGGSVSTLTIQRTQQEDSAVYLCASSPRWGGEAFFGQGTRLTVV.

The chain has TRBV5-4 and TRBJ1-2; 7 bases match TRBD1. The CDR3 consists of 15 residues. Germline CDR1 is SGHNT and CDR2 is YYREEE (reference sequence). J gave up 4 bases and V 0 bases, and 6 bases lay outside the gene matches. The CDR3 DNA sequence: TGTGCCAGCAGCTTGGCGGCAGGGACAGCCTATGGCTACACCTTC. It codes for CASSLAAGTAYGYTF.